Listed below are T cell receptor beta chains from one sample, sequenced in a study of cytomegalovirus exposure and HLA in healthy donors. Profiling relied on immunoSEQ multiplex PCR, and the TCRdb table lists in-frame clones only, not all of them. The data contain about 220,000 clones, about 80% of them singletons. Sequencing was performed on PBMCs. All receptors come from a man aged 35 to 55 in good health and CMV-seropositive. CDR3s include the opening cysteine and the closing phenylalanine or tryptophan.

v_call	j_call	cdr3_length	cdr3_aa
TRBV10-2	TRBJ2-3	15	CASSEGLAGPDTQYF
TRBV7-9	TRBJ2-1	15	CGADRGDNAYNEQFF
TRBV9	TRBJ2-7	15	CASSPRGAGGVEQYF
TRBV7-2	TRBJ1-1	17	CASSPHPVGLGHTEAFF
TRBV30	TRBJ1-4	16	CAWSKSGGPTNEKLFF
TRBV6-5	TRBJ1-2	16	CASSYTQGLLDYGYTF
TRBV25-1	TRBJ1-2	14	CASSRGTRFYGYTF
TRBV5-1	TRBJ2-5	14	CASSFGSGLETQYF
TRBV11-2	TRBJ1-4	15	CASSLVGTTNEKLFF
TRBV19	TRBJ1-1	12	CAVSEGDTEAFF
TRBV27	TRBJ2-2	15	CASSLSGGNTGELFF
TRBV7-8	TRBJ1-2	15	CASSLASGTGHGYTF
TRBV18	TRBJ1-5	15	CASSPYSGVNQPQHF
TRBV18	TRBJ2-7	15	CASSPDRGSSYEQYF
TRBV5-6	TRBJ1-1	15	CASSLNQGATTEAFF
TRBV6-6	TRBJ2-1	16	CASSYGPGTGDNEQFF
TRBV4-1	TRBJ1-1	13	CASSQSRNTEAFF
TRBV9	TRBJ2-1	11	CASSRSDEQFF
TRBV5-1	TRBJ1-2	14	CASSPSGQNYGYTF
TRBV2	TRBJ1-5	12	CASSPQGQPQHF
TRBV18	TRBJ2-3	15	CASSKTGAGTDTQYF
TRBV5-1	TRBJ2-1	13	CASSLSAGNEQFF
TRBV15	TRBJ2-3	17	CATSRDPSGVPTDTQYF
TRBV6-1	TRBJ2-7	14	CASSEVGGGYEQYF
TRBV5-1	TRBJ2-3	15	CASSFTSAGTDTQYF
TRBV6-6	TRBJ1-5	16	CASPPGPGVINQPQHF
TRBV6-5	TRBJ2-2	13	CAVGSANTGELFF
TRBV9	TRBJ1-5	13	CASSPDTNQPQHF